This TCR beta chain derives from a study of T cells after yellow fever vaccination. This clonotype was picked up many times. Its antigen is as yet unknown. A universal primer site and UMIs were added as TCR cDNA was made by 5'RACE template switching. One entry per CDR3 protein results from TCRdb running MiXCR on the 5' RACE reads. The sample lists just over 300,000 distinct CDR3 sequences; roughly 4% were seen once. Findings and caveats of the study: Repertoires obtained by FACS sorting could include abundant clonotypes that entered as contaminants from the bulk population. Shared CD4/CD8 clonotypes were a small share, likely from convergent recombination. Primary-vaccination clones mostly resurfaced post-booster (96% CD4, about 87% CD8).

With 5 bases removed from V and 3 bases from J, the gap between germline ends came to 17 bases. Germline CDR1 reads MNHEY; CDR2 reads SMNVEV (reference sequence). The CDR3 extends over 15 amino acids. The sequence was collected from a man aged 18 to 29 who received the YFV17D yellow fever vaccine. Sequencing was performed on PBMCs, taken on the day of the yellow fever booster vaccination. The rearrangement uses TRBV27 and TRBJ2-7; D assignment may be TRBD1 or TRBD2 (5 bases each). The CDR3 DNA reads TGTGCCAGCAGTCAAACCAGGGACCCCTTCTACGAGCAGTACTTC. Translation gives CASSQTRDPFYEQYF.